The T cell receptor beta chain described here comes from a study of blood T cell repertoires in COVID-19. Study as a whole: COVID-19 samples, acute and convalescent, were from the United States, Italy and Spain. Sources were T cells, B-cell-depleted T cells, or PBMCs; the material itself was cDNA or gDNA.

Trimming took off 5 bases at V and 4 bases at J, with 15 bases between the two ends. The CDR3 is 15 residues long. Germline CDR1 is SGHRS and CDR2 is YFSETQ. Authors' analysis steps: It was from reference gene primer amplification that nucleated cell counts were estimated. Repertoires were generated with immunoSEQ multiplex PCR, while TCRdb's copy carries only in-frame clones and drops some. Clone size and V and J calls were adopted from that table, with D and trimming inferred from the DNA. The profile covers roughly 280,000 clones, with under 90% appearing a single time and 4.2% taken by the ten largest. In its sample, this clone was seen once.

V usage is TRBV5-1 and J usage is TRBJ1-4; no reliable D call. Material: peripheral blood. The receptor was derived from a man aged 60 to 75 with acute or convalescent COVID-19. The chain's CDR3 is CASSVGLQNNEKLFF. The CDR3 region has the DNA TGCGCCAGCAGTGTCGGATTACAGAATAATGAAAAACTGTTTTTT.